One and the same sample provided the 28 T cell receptor beta chains below, sequenced in a study of T cells in Graves' hyperthyroidism and ophthalmopathy. Researchers amplified the TCR beta CDR3 regions from RNA transcripts. TCR CDR3 regions were first amplified by RT-PCR with HTBI primers. TCRdb re-called the multiplex PCR reads through MiXCR, storing one row per CDR3 protein. The sample yields some 250,000 distinct CDR3 sequences, about 14% seen once. The sequenced material came from blood. These receptors were collected from a woman aged 40 to 50 with Graves' hyperthyroidism that later progressed to Graves' ophthalmopathy.

Comments on this clonotype: A much larger clone is a single base away; this may be a read error. The chain has TRBV7-9 and TRBJ1-5, with no clear D. This CDR3 contains 13 residues. Germline V lookup: CDR1 SEHNR, CDR2 FQNEAQ (reference sequence). V gave up 9 bases and J gave up 3 bases, with 12 bases separating them. The CDR3 spells CARSPTTNQPQHF. The CDR3 DNA reads TGTGCCAGAAGCCCCACCACCAATCAGCCCCAGCATTTT.

This clonotype showed up just once. The genes are TRBV15 and TRBJ2-2; 8 positions match TRBD1. The CDR3 totals 17 residues. The germline V gene has CDR1 LNHNV and CDR2 YYDKDF (reference sequence). V lost 0 bases and J lost 4; bases outside the gene matches: 7. This chain's CDR3 is CATSRDQGARGTGELFF. CDR3 coding DNA: TGTGCCACCAGCAGAGATCAGGGGGCGCGGGGCACCGGGGAGCTGTTTTTT.

This clonotype was counted many times. The chain recombines TRBV2 with TRBJ2-4; D might be TRBD1 (6 bases). Germline assignment: CDR1 SNHLY and CDR2 FYNNEI. V was clipped by 1 base and J by 4 bases, with 11 bases between them. The CDR3 runs to 15 residues. CDR3 nucleotides: TGTGCCAGCAGTGAAGGTTGGACAGAGAAAAACATTCAGTACTTC. Translated, it gives CASSEGWTEKNIQYF.

This clonotype has ten or more counts. V gene TRBV27 combines with J gene TRBJ2-7; D is uncertain. Trimming removed 6 bases from V and 3 bases from J, with 6 bases in between. Germline CDR1 and CDR2: MNHEY and SMNVEV (reference sequence). The CDR3 consists of 11 residues. For the CDR3, the DNA is TGTGCCAGCAGGAGACTCTACGAGCAGTACTTC. It yields the protein CASRRLYEQYF.

This clonotype was detected ten times or more. The chain combines TRBV29-1 with TRBJ1-1; D not certain. Trimming took 7 bases from V and 5 from J, leaving 14 bases between them. Germline V gives CDR1 SQVTM, CDR2 ANQGSEA. The CDR3 has 12 amino acids. The CDR3, as DNA: TGCAGCGCATACAAATCCGGGACTGAAGCTTTCTTT. Encoded protein: CSAYKSGTEAFF. The full variable domain, completed using reference TRBV29-1 and TRBJ1-1, is SAVISQKPSRDICQRGTSLTIQCQVDSQVTMMFWYRQQPGQSLTLIATANQGSEATYESGFVIDKFPISRPNLTFSTLTVSNMSPEDSSIYLCSAYKSGTEAFFGQGTRLTVV.

Regarding this clonotype: A read error is possible here, since a much larger clone lies one base away. The conserved closing phenylalanine or tryptophan is absent in this CDR3, likely reflecting a read error. V is TRBV11-2 and J is TRBJ1-1; D remains unclear. The CDR3 contains 13 residues. The germline V gene has CDR1 SGHAT and CDR2 FQNNGV. The CDR3 DNA is TGTGCCTGCAGCTCGTGGATGGGAACTGAAGCTTTCTTG. This translates into CACSSWMGTEAFL.

Details on this clonotype: This may arise from a read error, as a much more abundant clone is one base away. The J gene is TRBJ1-5, the V gene TRBV7-8, with D unresolved. Germline V gives CDR1 SGHVS, CDR2 FQNEAQ. This CDR3 is 12 amino acids long. V lost 3 bases to trimming and J lost 3 bases, with 3 bases between them. The CDR3 is CASSFVNQPQHF. Written as DNA, the CDR3 is TGTGCCAGCAGCTTCGTCAATCAGCCCCAGCATTTT.

This clonotype was found many times. The chain uses TRBV3-1 and TRBJ1-1; no clear D gene. V gave up 2 bases and J gave up 1 base, with 14 bases separating them. There are 16 residues in the CDR3. The germline V gene encodes CDR1 LGHDT and CDR2 YNNKEL (reference sequence). CDR3 sequence: CASSQFAKGGNTEAFF. The CDR3 bases are TGTGCCAGCAGCCAATTCGCTAAAGGTGGGAACACTGAAGCTTTCTTT.

This clonotype occurred a few times. This chain connects TRBV24-1 to TRBJ2-7, with 7 bases identical to TRBD2. The length of the CDR3 is 18 residues. Looked up from germline, CDR1 is KGHDR and CDR2 is SFDVKD. The junction had 18 bases not matched to a gene; V was cut back by 3 bases and J by 5 bases. The CDR3 is CATSDRRGPRGSFNEQYF. CDR3 sequence (DNA): TGTGCCACCAGTGATCGTCGCGGGCCCCGCGGGAGTTTCAACGAGCAGTACTTC.

This clonotype was observed at least ten times. The chain has TRBV5-1 and TRBJ1-2; D uncertain. In germline, CDR1 is SGHRS, CDR2 YFSETQ. V dropped 4 bases and J dropped 0 bases, with 7 bases sitting between them. There are 13 residues in the CDR3. CDR3 protein: CASSPTANYGYTF. As DNA, the CDR3 is TGCGCCAGCAGCCCGACTGCTAACTATGGCTACACCTTC.

This clonotype was observed at least ten times. The V gene is TRBV2, the J gene TRBJ2-5; unclear D gene. The CDR3 has 12 amino acids. Between the trimmed V and J ends, which lost 4 bases and 3 bases, there was a span of 6 bases. From germline, CDR1 is SNHLY and CDR2 FYNNEI. The CDR3 protein is CASSATEETQYF. CDR3 nucleotides: TGTGCCAGCAGTGCGACGGAAGAGACCCAGTACTTC.

This clonotype was detected ten times or more. The V call is TRBV27, the J call TRBJ1-5; no clear D. The CDR3 is 16 residues long. Per germline, CDR1 MNHEY and CDR2 SMNVEV (reference sequence). Trimming took 5 bases from V and 0 from J, leaving 14 bases between them. Written as DNA, the CDR3 is TGTGCCAGCAGTCCCAGAACCCGGGGTAGCAATCAGCCCCAGCATTTT. Translation gives CASSPRTRGSNQPQHF.

This clonotype was seen ten or more times. The gene calls are TRBV11-2 and TRBJ2-7; D is uncertain. CDR1 and CDR2 (germline): SGHAT, FQNNGV. This CDR3 has 15 amino acids. With 0 bases removed from V and 2 bases from J, the gap between germline ends came to 11 bases. The CDR3 nucleotides are TGTGCCAGCAGCTTAGAAGGCGCTAGGACCTACGAGCAGTACTTC. This translates into CASSLEGARTYEQYF. Full variable domain (missing parts from reference TRBV11-2 and TRBJ2-7): EAGVAQSPRYKIIEKRQSVAFWCNPISGHATLYWYQQILGQGPKLLIQFQNNGVVDDSQLPKDRFSAERLKGVDSTLKIQPAKLEDSAVYLCASSLEGARTYEQYFGPGTRLTVT.

This clonotype was picked up a small number of times. The CDR3 sequence is CASSERGSGVRGQFF. CDR3 nucleotide sequence: TGTGCCAGCAGTGAAAGGGGGAGTGGGGTCCGTGGGCAGTTCTTC. The V gene is TRBV6-1, the J gene TRBJ2-1, with a tentative D call TRBD1 (6 bases). CDR1 and CDR2 from the germline V gene are MNHNS and SASEGT. The CDR3 is 15 amino acids. The V end was cut by 2 bases, the J end by 12 bases, with 20 bases between.

In the case of this clonotype: The junction and the germline gene differ at one end; a read error may be behind it. The gene calls are TRBV7-6 and TRBJ1-1, with a possible D match to TRBD1 (6 bases). The CDR3 runs 16 residues. Germline CDR1 reads SGHVS; CDR2 reads FNYEAQ. The CDR3 protein is CANSLVGAAGNTEAFF. The CDR3 DNA follows: TGTGCCAACAGCTTAGTGGGGGCGGCGGGGAACACTGAAGCTTTCTTT.

The chain carries TRBV5-1 and TRBJ2-5, with a weak D call TRBD1 (5 bases). The CDR3 has 12 residues. V was pared by 3 bases and J by 5 bases, with 8 bases between. Germline values: CDR1 SGHRS, CDR2 YFSETQ. The CDR3 region is CASSSRVETQYF. For the CDR3, the DNA is TGCGCCAGCAGCTCCAGGGTTGAGACCCAGTACTTC.

The chain employs TRBV28 and TRBJ1-5, with 10 bases identical to TRBD1. The CDR3 is 16 amino acids. The V gene's germline CDR1 is MDHEN and CDR2 SYDVKM. The junction had 3 bases not matched to a gene; V was cut back by 1 base and J by 3 bases. The DNA for the CDR3 is TGTGCCAGCAGTTTATTGGGGACAGGGGACAATCAGCCCCAGCATTTT. Translation: CASSLLGTGDNQPQHF.

This clonotype was seen many times. The J gene is TRBJ1-1, the V gene TRBV25-1; D is unresolved. Germline V gene lookup returns CDR1 MGHDK and CDR2 SYGVNS. Trimming shortened V by 7 bases and J by 6 bases, and 3 bases separated the two germline ends. CDR3 length: 9 amino acids. CDR3 region: CASKAEAFF. In nucleotides, the CDR3 is TGTGCCAGCAAGGCTGAAGCTTTCTTT.

In this sample, this clonotype turned up a few times. The chain is built from TRBV19 and TRBJ2-6; D unresolved. The germline V gene encodes CDR1 LNHDA and CDR2 SQIVND (reference sequence). CDR3 size: 16 residues. V lost 7 bases, J lost 0 bases, and 13 bases lay in between. The CDR3 coding sequence is TGTGCCAGTACCTCCCGGTGGGCCTCTGGGGCCAACGTCCTGACTTTC. Encoded protein: CASTSRWASGANVLTF.

In this sample, this clonotype turned up many times. The J gene is TRBJ2-7, the V gene TRBV5-1, with D unresolved. This CDR3 spans 15 amino acids. The germline CDR1 and CDR2 sequences are SGHRS and YFSETQ. V was clipped by 0 bases and J by 3 bases, with 13 bases between them. The DNA for the CDR3 is TGCGCCAGCAGCTTGGTGGGCCTAGGAGACTACGAGCAGTACTTC. Its protein is CASSLVGLGDYEQYF.

This clonotype has ten or more counts. In DNA, the CDR3 is TGTGCCTGGAGTTCCGGAGCTACTTCCGAGCCCAAGTACTTC. Its translation: CAWSSGATSEPKYF. V and J are TRBV30 and TRBJ2-5; D gene uncertain. Germline values: CDR1 GTSNPN, CDR2 SVGIG (reference sequence). The ends were cut back, 2 bases at V and 12 bases at J, with 22 bases in the middle. The CDR3 consists of 14 residues.

This clonotype has a count of ten or more. The V call is TRBV4-1, the J call TRBJ2-5; tentative D call: TRBD2 (5 bases). The V end was cut by 2 bases, the J end by 9 bases, with 16 bases between. Germline V gene lookup returns CDR1 MGHRA and CDR2 YSYEKL. The CDR3 length is 14 residues. CDR3 region: CASSQFLPSGSQYF. The CDR3 coding sequence is TGCGCCAGCAGCCAATTTCTCCCGTCGGGGTCCCAGTACTTC.

In this sample, this clonotype turned up a few times. The chain recombines TRBV5-1 with TRBJ2-3; TRBD2 matches at 8 bases. Germline lookup yields CDR1 SGHRS and CDR2 YFSETQ. This CDR3 has 15 amino acids. V trimming: 4 bases; J trimming: 3 bases; junction bases outside the gene matches: 7. CDR3 region: CASSGSGSLTDTQYF. Written as DNA, the CDR3 is TGCGCCAGCAGCGGGAGCGGGAGCTTGACAGATACGCAGTATTTT. Full variable domain (remainder filled in from reference TRBV5-1 and TRBJ2-3): KAGVTQTPRYLIKTRGQQVTLSCSPISGHRSVSWYQQTPGQGLQFLFEYFSETQRNKGNFPGRFSGRQFSNSRSEMNVSTLELGDSALYLCASSGSGSLTDTQYFGPGTRLTVL.

This clonotype appeared many times. V usage is TRBV6-2 or TRBV6-3 and J usage is TRBJ2-7; 9 nucleotides line up with TRBD1. Trimming took 6 bases from V and 2 from J; bases not matched to a gene: 8. The CDR3 spans 15 residues. The germline V gene has CDR1 MNHEY and CDR2 SVGEGT. Here the CDR3 reads CASSPPDRGAYEQYF. In nucleotides, the CDR3 is TGTGCCAGCAGCCCTCCAGACAGGGGGGCCTACGAGCAGTACTTC.

This clonotype occurred many times. This chain links TRBV11-1 with TRBJ2-7, with D unresolved. Germline values: CDR1 SGHAT, CDR2 FQDESV (reference sequence). V lost 5 bases, J lost 7 bases, and 15 bases lay in between. The CDR3 has 13 residues. Written as DNA, the CDR3 is TGTGCCAGCAGCAAGGACCAACTGGGGGAGCAGTACTTC. Encoded protein: CASSKDQLGEQYF.

Remarks on this clonotype: This sequence may be a read error, since a much larger clone differs from it by one base. The chain carries TRBV5-1 and TRBJ2-1, with a tentative D call TRBD1 (6 bases). The V and J ends lost 0 bases and 5 bases respectively, with 15 bases between them. This CDR3 contains 16 residues. CDR1 and CDR2 from the germline V gene are SGHRS and YFSETQ. The CDR3 loop reads CASSLDLGGLNNEQFF. The CDR3 DNA reads TGCGCCAGCAGCTTGGACCTAGGGGGTTTAAACAATGAGCAGTTCTTC.

This clonotype showed up many times. The chain is built from TRBV12-3 or TRBV12-4 and TRBJ2-4; D is possibly TRBD1 (5 bases). Trimming stripped 3 bases from V and 3 bases from J, with 9 bases between. The CDR3 spans 14 residues. The CDR3 protein is CASSFPRVKNIQYF. CDR3 nucleotides: TGTGCCAGCAGTTTTCCCAGGGTCAAAAACATTCAGTACTTC.

Many counts were recorded for this clonotype. The rearrangement joins TRBV2 to TRBJ2-7; the match to TRBD2 covers 8 bases. V shed 4 bases and J 2 bases; nucleotides not matched to a gene: 7. Germline values: CDR1 SNHLY, CDR2 FYNNEI. The CDR3 contains 15 residues. CDR3 loop: CASSALAGNPYEQYF. The CDR3 bases are TGTGCCAGCAGTGCCCTAGCGGGTAACCCCTACGAGCAGTACTTC.